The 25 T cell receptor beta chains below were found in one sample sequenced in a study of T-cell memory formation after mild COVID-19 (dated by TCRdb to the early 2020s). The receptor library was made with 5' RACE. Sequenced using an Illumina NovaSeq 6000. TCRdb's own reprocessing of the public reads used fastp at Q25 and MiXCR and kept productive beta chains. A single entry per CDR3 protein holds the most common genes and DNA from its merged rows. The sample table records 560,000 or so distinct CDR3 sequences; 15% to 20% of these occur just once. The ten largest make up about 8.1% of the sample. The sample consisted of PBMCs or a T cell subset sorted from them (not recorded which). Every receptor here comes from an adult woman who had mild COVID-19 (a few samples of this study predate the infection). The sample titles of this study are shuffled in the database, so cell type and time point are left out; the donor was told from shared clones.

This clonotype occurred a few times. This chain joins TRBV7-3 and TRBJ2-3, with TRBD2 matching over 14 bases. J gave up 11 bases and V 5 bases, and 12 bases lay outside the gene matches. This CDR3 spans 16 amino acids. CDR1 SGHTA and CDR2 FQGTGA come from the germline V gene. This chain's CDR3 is CASSPGTSGSPLGQYF. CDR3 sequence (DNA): TGTGCCAGCAGCCCCGGGACTAGCGGGAGCCCCCTGGGGCAGTATTTT. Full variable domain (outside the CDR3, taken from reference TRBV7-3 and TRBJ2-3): GAGVSQTPSNKVTEKGKYVELRCDPISGHTALYWYRQSLGQGPEFLIYFQGTGAADDSGLPNDRFFAVRPEGSVSTLKIQRTERGDSAVYLCASSPGTSGSPLGQYFGPGTRLTVL.

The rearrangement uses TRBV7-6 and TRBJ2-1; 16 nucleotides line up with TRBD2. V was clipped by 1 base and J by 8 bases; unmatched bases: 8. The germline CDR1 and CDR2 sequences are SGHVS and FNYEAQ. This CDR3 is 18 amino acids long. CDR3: CASSLDPPGLAGGDEQFF. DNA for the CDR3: TGTGCCAGCAGCTTAGATCCCCCGGGACTAGCGGGAGGGGATGAGCAGTTCTTC.

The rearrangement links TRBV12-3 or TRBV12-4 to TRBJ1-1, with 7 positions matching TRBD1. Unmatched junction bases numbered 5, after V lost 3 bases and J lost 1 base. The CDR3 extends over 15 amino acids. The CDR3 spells CASSFTGVANTEAFF. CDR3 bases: TGTGCCAGCAGTTTCACAGGGGTCGCGAACACTGAAGCTTTCTTT.

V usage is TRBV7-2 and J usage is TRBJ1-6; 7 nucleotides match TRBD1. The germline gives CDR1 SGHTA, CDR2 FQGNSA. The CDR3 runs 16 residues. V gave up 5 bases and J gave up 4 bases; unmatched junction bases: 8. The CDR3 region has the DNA TGTGCCAGCAGCCCCCAGGACAGGTCGTATAATTCACCCCTCCACTTT. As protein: CASSPQDRSYNSPLHF.

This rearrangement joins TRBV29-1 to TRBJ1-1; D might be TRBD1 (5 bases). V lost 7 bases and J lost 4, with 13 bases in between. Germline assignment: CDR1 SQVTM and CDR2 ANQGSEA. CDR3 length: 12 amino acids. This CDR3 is CSGGRLGTEAFF. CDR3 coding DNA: TGCAGCGGGGGACGGTTGGGCACTGAAGCTTTCTTT.

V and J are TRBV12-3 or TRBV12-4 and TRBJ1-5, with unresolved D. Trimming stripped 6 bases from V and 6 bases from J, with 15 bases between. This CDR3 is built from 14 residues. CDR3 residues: CASSPRAEAQPQHF. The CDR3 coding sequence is TGTGCCAGCAGCCCCCGGGCCGAGGCTCAGCCCCAGCATTTT.

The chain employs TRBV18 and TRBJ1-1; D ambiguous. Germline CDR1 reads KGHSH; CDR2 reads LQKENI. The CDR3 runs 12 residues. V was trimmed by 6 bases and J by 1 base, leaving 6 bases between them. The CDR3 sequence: CASSRTNTEAFF. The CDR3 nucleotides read TGTGCCAGCTCTCGGACGAACACTGAAGCTTTCTTT.

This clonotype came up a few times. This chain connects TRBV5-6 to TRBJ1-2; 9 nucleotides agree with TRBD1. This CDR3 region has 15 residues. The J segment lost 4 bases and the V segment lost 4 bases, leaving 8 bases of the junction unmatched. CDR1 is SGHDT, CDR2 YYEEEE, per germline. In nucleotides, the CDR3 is TGTGCCAGCAGCCAGGTACAGGGGGCGGTCTATGGCTACACCTTC. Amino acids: CASSQVQGAVYGYTF.

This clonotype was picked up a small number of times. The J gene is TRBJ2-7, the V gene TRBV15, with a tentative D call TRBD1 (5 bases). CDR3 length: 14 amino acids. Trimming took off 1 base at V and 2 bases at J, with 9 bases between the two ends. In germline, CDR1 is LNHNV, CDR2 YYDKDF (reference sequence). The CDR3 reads CATSRVRGPYEQYF. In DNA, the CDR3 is TGTGCCACCAGCAGAGTTAGGGGTCCCTACGAGCAGTACTTC.

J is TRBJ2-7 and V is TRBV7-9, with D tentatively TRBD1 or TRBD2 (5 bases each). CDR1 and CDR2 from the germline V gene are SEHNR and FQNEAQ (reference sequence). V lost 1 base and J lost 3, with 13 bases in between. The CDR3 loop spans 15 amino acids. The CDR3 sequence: CASSLEGRGNYEQYF. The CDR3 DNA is TGTGCCAGCAGCTTAGAGGGGAGAGGGAACTACGAGCAGTACTTC.

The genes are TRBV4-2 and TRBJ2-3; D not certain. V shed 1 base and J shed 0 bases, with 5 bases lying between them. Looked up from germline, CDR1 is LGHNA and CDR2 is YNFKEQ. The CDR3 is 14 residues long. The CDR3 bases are TGTGCCAGCAGCCAAGCTGACAGCACAGATACGCAGTATTTT. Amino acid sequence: CASSQADSTDTQYF.

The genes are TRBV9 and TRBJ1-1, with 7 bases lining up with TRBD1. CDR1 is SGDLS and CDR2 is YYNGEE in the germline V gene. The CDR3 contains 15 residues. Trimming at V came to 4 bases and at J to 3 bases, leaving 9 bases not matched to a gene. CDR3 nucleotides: TGTGCCAGCAGCCCAGGGGGGTTCCCGCACACTGAAGCTTTCTTT. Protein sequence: CASSPGGFPHTEAFF.

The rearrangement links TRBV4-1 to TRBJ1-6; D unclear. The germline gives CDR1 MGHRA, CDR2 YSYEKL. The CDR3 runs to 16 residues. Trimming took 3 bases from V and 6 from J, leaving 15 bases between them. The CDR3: CASSQEQGNSNSPLHF. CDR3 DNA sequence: TGCGCCAGCAGCCAGGAACAAGGGAACTCTAATTCACCCCTCCACTTT.

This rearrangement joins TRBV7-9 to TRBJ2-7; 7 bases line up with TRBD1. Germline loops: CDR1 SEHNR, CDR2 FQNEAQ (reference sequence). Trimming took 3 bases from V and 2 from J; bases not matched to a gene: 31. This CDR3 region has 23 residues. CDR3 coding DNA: TGTGCCAGCAGCTTTCCCCTCGAATACAGGGGTCCTTTAGACGAAATTGGGACCTACGAGCAGTACTTC. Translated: CASSFPLEYRGPLDEIGTYEQYF.

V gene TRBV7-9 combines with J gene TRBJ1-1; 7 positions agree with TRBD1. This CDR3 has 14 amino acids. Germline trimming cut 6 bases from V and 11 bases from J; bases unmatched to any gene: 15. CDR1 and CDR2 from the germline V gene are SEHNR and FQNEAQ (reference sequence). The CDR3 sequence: CASRSLRGGLRAFF. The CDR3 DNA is TGTGCCAGCAGGAGCCTCAGGGGGGGGCTTCGGGCTTTCTTT. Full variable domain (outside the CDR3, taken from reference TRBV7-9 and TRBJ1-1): DTGVSQNPRHKITKRGQNVTFRCDPISEHNRLYWYRQTLGQGPEFLTYFQNEAQLEKSRLLSDRFSAERPKGSFSTLEIQRTEQGDSAMYLCASRSLRGGLRAFFGQGTRLTVV.

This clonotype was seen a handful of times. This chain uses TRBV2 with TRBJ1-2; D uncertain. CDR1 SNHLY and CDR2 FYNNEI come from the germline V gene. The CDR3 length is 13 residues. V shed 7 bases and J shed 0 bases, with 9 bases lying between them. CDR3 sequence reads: CASIAGANYGYTF. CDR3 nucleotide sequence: TGTGCCAGCATAGCCGGGGCTAACTATGGCTACACCTTC.

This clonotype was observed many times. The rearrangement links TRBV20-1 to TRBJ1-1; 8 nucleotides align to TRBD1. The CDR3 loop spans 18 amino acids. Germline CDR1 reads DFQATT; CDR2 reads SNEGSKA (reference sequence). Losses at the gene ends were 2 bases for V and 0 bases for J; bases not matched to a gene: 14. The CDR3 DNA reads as TGCAGTGCTAGACTAATCGCCGGGACAGGACGCATGAACACTGAAGCTTTCTTT. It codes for CSARLIAGTGRMNTEAFF.

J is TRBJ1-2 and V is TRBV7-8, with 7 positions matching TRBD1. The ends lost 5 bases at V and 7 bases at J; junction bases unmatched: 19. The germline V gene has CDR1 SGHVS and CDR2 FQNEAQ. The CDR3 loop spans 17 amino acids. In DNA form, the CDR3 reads TGTGCCAGCAGCCAAAGGCAGGGGGACCCTCTATTCTCTGGCTACACCTTC. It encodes CASSQRQGDPLFSGYTF.

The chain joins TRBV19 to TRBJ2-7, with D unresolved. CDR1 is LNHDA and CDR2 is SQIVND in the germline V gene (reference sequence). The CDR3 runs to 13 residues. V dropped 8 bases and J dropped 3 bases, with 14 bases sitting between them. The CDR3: CASSATRNYEQYF. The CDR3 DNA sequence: TGTGCCAGTTCAGCCACCCGCAACTACGAGCAGTACTTC.

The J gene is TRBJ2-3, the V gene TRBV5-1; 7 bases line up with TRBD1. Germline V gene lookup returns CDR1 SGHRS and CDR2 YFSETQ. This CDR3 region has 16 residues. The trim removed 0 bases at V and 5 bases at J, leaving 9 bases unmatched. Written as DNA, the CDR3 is TGCGCCAGCAGCTTGGGAGGGGGCCCCCGCGGAGATACGCAGTATTTT. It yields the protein CASSLGGGPRGDTQYF.

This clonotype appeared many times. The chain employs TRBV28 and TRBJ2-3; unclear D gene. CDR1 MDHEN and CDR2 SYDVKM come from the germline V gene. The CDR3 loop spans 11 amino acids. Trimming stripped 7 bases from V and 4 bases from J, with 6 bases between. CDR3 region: CASTGSDTQYF. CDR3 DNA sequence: TGTGCCAGCACGGGCTCAGATACGCAGTATTTT. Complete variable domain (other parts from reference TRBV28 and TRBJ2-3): DVKVTQSSRYLVKRTGEKVFLECVQDMDHENMFWYRQDPGLGLRLIYFSYDVKMKEKGDIPEGYSVSREKKERFSLILESASTNQTSMYLCASTGSDTQYFGPGTRLTVL.

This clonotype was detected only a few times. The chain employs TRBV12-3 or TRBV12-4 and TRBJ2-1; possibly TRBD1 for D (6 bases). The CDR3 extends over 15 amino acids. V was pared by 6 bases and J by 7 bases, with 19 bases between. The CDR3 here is CASSPGQTSGNEQFF. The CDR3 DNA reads TGTGCCAGCAGCCCCGGACAGACTTCAGGTAATGAGCAGTTCTTC.

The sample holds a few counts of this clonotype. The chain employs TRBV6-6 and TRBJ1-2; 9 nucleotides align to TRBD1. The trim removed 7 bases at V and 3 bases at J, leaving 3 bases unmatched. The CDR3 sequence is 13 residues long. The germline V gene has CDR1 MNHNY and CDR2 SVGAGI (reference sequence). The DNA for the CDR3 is TGTGCCAGCACCAGGACAGGGGACTATGGCTACACCTTC. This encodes CASTRTGDYGYTF.

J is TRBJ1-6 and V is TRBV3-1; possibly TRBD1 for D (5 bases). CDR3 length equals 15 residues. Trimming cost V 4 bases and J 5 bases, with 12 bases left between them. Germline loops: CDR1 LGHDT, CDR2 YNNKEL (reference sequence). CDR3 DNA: TGTGCCAGCAGCCTTCTCGGGACCGATAATTCACCCCTCCACTTT. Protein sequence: CASSLLGTDNSPLHF. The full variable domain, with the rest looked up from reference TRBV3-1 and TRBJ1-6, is DTAVSQTPKYLVTQMGNDKSIKCEQNLGHDTMYWYKQDSKKFLKIMFSYNNKELIINETVPNRFSPKSPDKAHLNLHINSLELGDSAVYFCASSLLGTDNSPLHFGNGTRLTVT.

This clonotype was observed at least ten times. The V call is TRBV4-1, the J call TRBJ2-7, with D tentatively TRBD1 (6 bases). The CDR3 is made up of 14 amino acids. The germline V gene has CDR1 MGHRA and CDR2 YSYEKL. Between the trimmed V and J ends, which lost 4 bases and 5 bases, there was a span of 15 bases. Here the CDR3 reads CASSRTGHLDEQYF. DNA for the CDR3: TGCGCCAGCAGCCGAACGGGACACCTCGACGAGCAGTACTTC.